The next 30 T cell receptor beta chains were all read from a single sample in a study of T cells in localized non-small cell lung cancer. Sequencing used immunoSEQ multiplex PCR; TCRdb keeps in-frame clones, though not all of them. The repertoire has roughly 76,000 clones, around 81% of them found once; the top ten carry under 25%. Sequenced material: PBMCs, taken before any cancer treatment. Receptors originate from a man between 40 and 75 years old with stage II squamous cell lung carcinoma.

This rearrangement joins TRBV28 to TRBJ1-3; unclear D gene. The CDR3 is 13 residues long. The germline gives CDR1 MDHEN, CDR2 SYDVKM. V was trimmed by 4 bases and J by 9 bases, leaving 13 bases between them. In DNA form, the CDR3 reads TGTGCCAGCAGTTCAGGTTCCTACGGCACCATATATTTT. Translated: CASSSGSYGTIYF. The entire variable domain, with the rest obtained from reference TRBV28 and TRBJ1-3, is as follows: DVKVTQSSRYLVKRTGEKVFLECVQDMDHENMFWYRQDPGLGLRLIYFSYDVKMKEKGDIPEGYSVSREKKERFSLILESASTNQTSMYLCASSSGSYGTIYFGEGSWLTVV.

This chain links TRBV5-6 with TRBJ2-5; possibly TRBD1 for D (6 bases). CDR3 size: 13 residues. Germline V gene data show CDR1 as SGHDT and CDR2 as YYEEEE. Between the trimmed V and J ends, which lost 4 bases and 3 bases, there was a span of 10 bases. CDR3 region: CASSGTLKETQYF. The CDR3 DNA reads as TGTGCCAGCAGCGGGACACTGAAAGAGACCCAGTACTTC.

The J gene is TRBJ1-4, the V gene TRBV7-2; a possible D gene is TRBD1 (6 bases). V was clipped by 1 base and J by 8 bases, with 14 bases between them. The CDR3 consists of 15 residues. CDR1 is SGHTA, CDR2 FQGNSA, per germline. DNA of the CDR3: TGTGCCAGCAGCTTAGTCTCAGGGGTTGGAGAAAAACTGTTTTTT. This sequence encodes CASSLVSGVGEKLFF. The variable domain in full, with the rest retrieved from reference TRBV7-2 and TRBJ1-4, is GAGVSQSPSNKVTEKGKDVELRCDPISGHTALYWYRQSLGQGLEFLIYFQGNSAPDKSGLPSDRFSAERTGGSVSTLTIQRTQQEDSAVYLCASSLVSGVGEKLFFGSGTQLSVL.

This clone was seen only a few times. This sequence joins TRBV28 and TRBJ1-6; 10 bases fit TRBD1. This CDR3 has 15 amino acids. Germline CDR1 and CDR2: MDHEN and SYDVKM. V shed 6 bases and J 9 bases; nucleotides not matched to a gene: 8. CDR3 nucleotide sequence: TGTGCCAGCAGCTCCGCCGGGACAGGGGTTTCACCCCTCCACTTT. As protein: CASSSAGTGVSPLHF.

The chain links TRBV30 to TRBJ1-4; D possibly corresponds to TRBD1 (5 bases). Trimming pared 4 bases from V and 4 bases from J, leaving 16 bases between. CDR3 length equals 15 residues. Germline lookup yields CDR1 GTSNPN and CDR2 SVGIG (reference sequence). CDR3 protein: CAWTPRGGFNEKLFF. The DNA for the CDR3 is TGTGCCTGGACCCCCCGGGGGGGTTTTAATGAAAAACTGTTTTTT.

The V gene is TRBV9, the J gene TRBJ2-3; D is undetermined. V lost 0 bases and J lost 1, with 9 bases in between. The germline V gene encodes CDR1 SGDLS and CDR2 YYNGEE. The CDR3 totals 15 residues. Here the CDR3 reads CASSVVVSGTDTQYF. The CDR3 DNA reads TGTGCCAGCAGCGTAGTGGTCAGTGGCACAGATACGCAGTATTTT.

A single count supports this clone. V gene TRBV6-5 combines with J gene TRBJ1-4; 11 bases fit TRBD1. Germline V lookup: CDR1 MNHEY, CDR2 SVGAGI. J was trimmed by 8 bases and V by 2 bases; bases with no gene match: 7. This CDR3 spans 16 amino acids. CDR3 sequence: CASSYRSGTGGEKLFF. The CDR3 DNA sequence: TGTGCCAGCAGTTACCGATCCGGGACAGGGGGGGAAAAACTGTTTTTT.

About this clone: Other DNA sequences in this sample translate to the same CDR3. V usage is TRBV7-9 and J usage is TRBJ2-5, with D perhaps matching TRBD1 (6 bases). V shed 1 base and J shed 0 bases, with 12 bases lying between them. The germline V gene has CDR1 SEHNR and CDR2 FQNEAQ (reference sequence). The CDR3 consists of 16 residues. The CDR3 coding sequence is TGTGCCAGCAGCTTAGGACAGGCCTCGTACCAAGAGACCCAGTACTTC. The encoded protein is CASSLGQASYQETQYF. The variable domain in full, with the rest retrieved from reference TRBV7-9 and TRBJ2-5, is DTGVSQNPRHKITKRGQNVTFRCDPISEHNRLYWYRQTLGQGPEFLTYFQNEAQLEKSRLLSDRFSAERPKGSFSTLEIQRTEQGDSAMYLCASSLGQASYQETQYFGPGTRLLVL.

The CDR3 bases are TGTGCCTGGAGTCCCTCTCTAGGGAGCGATTCCGGTCCGAACACTGAAGCTTTCTTT. Translated, it gives CAWSPSLGSDSGPNTEAFF. The chain links TRBV30 to TRBJ1-1; no clear D. Germline CDR1 is GTSNPN and CDR2 is SVGIG (reference sequence). CDR3 length equals 19 residues. Between the trimmed V and J ends, which lost 2 bases and 1 base, there was a span of 26 bases. Full variable domain (remainder filled in from reference TRBV30 and TRBJ1-1): SQTIHQWPATLVQPVGSPLSLECTVEGTSNPNLYWYRQAAGRGLQLLFYSVGIGQISSEVPQNLSASRPQDRQFILSSKKLLLSDSGFYLCAWSPSLGSDSGPNTEAFFGQGTRLTVV.

The chain is built from TRBV9 and TRBJ1-3; D is perhaps TRBD1 (6 bases). V was trimmed by 4 bases and J by 3 bases, leaving 14 bases between them. This CDR3 is 15 amino acids long. Germline-derived CDR1 and CDR2 are SGDLS and YYNGEE. CDR3 DNA: TGTGCCAGCAGCCCTCGGGGGACACTTGGAAACACCATATATTTT. It specifies CASSPRGTLGNTIYF.

This clone was counted only a few times. The J gene is TRBJ1-2, the V gene TRBV19, with a possible D match to TRBD1 (5 bases). Germline-derived CDR1 and CDR2 are LNHDA and SQIVND (reference sequence). V lost 4 bases and J lost 2, with 14 bases in between. This CDR3 contains 15 residues. CDR3 in amino acids: CASSTGTDLNYGYTF. The CDR3 nucleotides read TGTGCCAGTAGTACCGGGACGGATTTAAACTATGGCTACACCTTC.

CDR3 protein: CSVAPRTLSMETQYF. The CDR3 DNA is TGCAGCGTTGCCCCGAGGACCCTATCGATGGAGACCCAGTACTTC. The chain has TRBV29-1 and TRBJ2-5; D gene uncertain. The CDR3 extends over 15 amino acids. Germline CDR1 and CDR2: SQVTM and ANQGSEA. The V end lost 4 bases, the J end lost 5 bases, and 20 bases lay between the germline ends. The complete variable domain, with remaining parts taken from reference TRBV29-1 and TRBJ2-5, reads SAVISQKPSRDICQRGTSLTIQCQVDSQVTMMFWYRQQPGQSLTLIATANQGSEATYESGFVIDKFPISRPNLTFSTLTVSNMSPEDSSIYLCSVAPRTLSMETQYFGPGTRLLVL.

The chain has TRBV7-9 and TRBJ1-2, with unresolved D. Deletions cut 3 bases from V and 7 bases from J, with 6 bases between. This CDR3 has 11 amino acids. Germline V gene sequence: CDR1 SEHNR, CDR2 FQNEAQ (reference sequence). The CDR3, as DNA: TGTGCCAGCAGCTTTCAGTTTGGCTACACCTTC. Translation: CASSFQFGYTF.

The rearrangement uses TRBV19 and TRBJ2-7; D may be TRBD2 (6 bases). Per germline, CDR1 LNHDA and CDR2 SQIVND (reference sequence). The CDR3 runs 15 residues. V was trimmed by 6 bases and J by 2 bases, leaving 17 bases between them. The CDR3 protein is CASSPNGGAAYEQYF. The CDR3 DNA is TGTGCCAGTAGCCCTAACGGAGGGGCTGCCTACGAGCAGTACTTC.

The chain is built from TRBV7-9 and TRBJ2-1; D unclear. Germline assignment: CDR1 SEHNR and CDR2 FQNEAQ (reference sequence). V was trimmed by 4 bases and J by 8 bases, leaving 6 bases between them. The CDR3 is 11 residues long. The CDR3 DNA reads as TGTGCCAGCAGCTCCTTGCATGAGCAGTTCTTC. Protein product: CASSSLHEQFF.

The chain employs TRBV6-5 and TRBJ1-2; 11 positions match TRBD1. The CDR3 runs to 15 residues. CDR1 MNHEY and CDR2 SVGAGI come from the germline V gene. Trimming at V came to 4 bases and at J to 4 bases, leaving 5 bases not matched to a gene. CDR3 sequence reads: CASSLTGTGGYGYTF. DNA for the CDR3: TGTGCCAGCAGTTTAACCGGGACAGGGGGCTATGGCTACACCTTC.

The V and J genes are TRBV2 and TRBJ2-1, with a weak D call TRBD1 (6 bases). Germline CDR1 is SNHLY and CDR2 is FYNNEI. The CDR3 covers 14 residues. The germline V and J ends were trimmed by 5 bases and 2 bases, with 10 bases remaining between them. The CDR3 loop is CASSSPGAYNEQFF. Written as DNA, the CDR3 is TGTGCCAGCAGTAGCCCAGGGGCCTACAATGAGCAGTTCTTC. Drawing the rest from reference TRBV2 and TRBJ2-1, the complete variable domain is EPEVTQTPSHQVTQMGQEVILRCVPISNHLYFYWYRQILGQKVEFLVSFYNNEISEKSEIFDDQFSVERPDGSNFTLKIRSTKLEDSAMYFCASSSPGAYNEQFFGPGTRLTVL.

The chain recombines TRBV14 with TRBJ1-2; D ambiguous. Trimming cost V 4 bases and J 2 bases, with 8 bases left between them. Germline CDR1 SGHDN, CDR2 FVKESK. The CDR3 extends over 13 amino acids. The CDR3 DNA sequence: TGTGCCAGCAGCCGGGCATTGAACTATGGCTACACCTTC. As protein: CASSRALNYGYTF.

The chain carries TRBV4-3 and TRBJ2-5; tentative D call: TRBD2 (6 bases). Germline V gives CDR1 LGHNA, CDR2 YSLEER. V lost 4 bases, J lost 3 bases, and 12 bases lay in between. The CDR3 loop spans 14 amino acids. The CDR3 DNA follows: TGCGCCAGCAGCCCCAGACTAGAGGAAGAGACCCAGTACTTC. Translating gives CASSPRLEEETQYF.

The V and J genes are TRBV2 and TRBJ1-2, with 9 bases aligning to TRBD1. V lost 5 bases and J lost 5; bases outside the gene matches: 3. This CDR3 region has 13 residues. CDR1 is SNHLY and CDR2 is FYNNEI in the germline V gene. In DNA, the CDR3 is TGTGCCAGCAGTTTCGACAGGGGGTATGGCTACACCTTC. It is translated as CASSFDRGYGYTF. The full variable domain, in which reference TRBV2 and TRBJ1-2 provide the parts outside the CDR3, is EPEVTQTPSHQVTQMGQEVILRCVPISNHLYFYWYRQILGQKVEFLVSFYNNEISEKSEIFDDQFSVERPDGSNFTLKIRSTKLEDSAMYFCASSFDRGYGYTFGSGTRLTVV.

The count of this clone is one. The chain employs TRBV6-6 and TRBJ2-3, with D unresolved. This CDR3 spans 14 amino acids. V was trimmed by 5 bases and J by 0 bases, leaving 9 bases between them. Germline V lookup: CDR1 MNHNY, CDR2 SVGAGI (reference sequence). The CDR3 sequence is CASSLGPSTDTQYF. CDR3 DNA sequence: TGTGCCAGCAGTCTAGGACCTAGCACAGATACGCAGTATTTT.

This sequence joins TRBV11-3 and TRBJ2-3; D is perhaps TRBD1 (6 bases). The CDR3 is 15 residues long. V dropped 5 bases and J dropped 0 bases, with 12 bases sitting between them. Germline assignment: CDR1 SGHNT and CDR2 YENEEA. The CDR3: CASSRGGSSTDTQYF. CDR3 DNA: TGTGCCAGCAGCCGAGGGGGTTCTAGCACAGATACGCAGTATTTT. Looking up the rest from reference TRBV11-3 and TRBJ2-3 gives the full variable domain: EAGVVQSPRYKIIEKKQPVAFWCNPISGHNTLYWYLQNLGQGPELLIRYENEEAVDDSQLPKDRFSAERLKGVDSTLKIQPAELGDSAVYLCASSRGGSSTDTQYFGPGTRLTVL.

In its sample, this clone was seen once. J is TRBJ2-5 and V is TRBV6-1; D is unresolved. CDR1 and CDR2 (germline): MNHNS, SASEGT. V was pared by 7 bases and J by 0 bases, with 6 bases between. This CDR3 region has 12 residues. Written as DNA, the CDR3 is TGTGCCAGCACTCCCTACCAAGAGACCCAGTACTTC. Translated, it gives CASTPYQETQYF.

The gene calls are TRBV6-1 and TRBJ1-5, with D hard to call. Germline CDR1 is MNHNS and CDR2 is SASEGT. This CDR3 contains 9 residues. Trimming stripped 5 bases from V and 10 bases from J, with 3 bases between. CDR3 amino acids: CASSPPQHF. The CDR3 DNA reads as TGTGCCAGCAGTCCTCCCCAGCATTTT.

The CDR3 DNA follows: TGTGCCACCCAAGGGAAGCCTGTGACTGAAGCTTTCTTT. Encoded protein: CATQGKPVTEAFF. The rearrangement uses TRBV19 and TRBJ1-1; no definite D call. Trimming removed 10 bases from V and 5 bases from J, with 17 bases in between. The CDR3 totals 13 residues. Germline V gene data show CDR1 as LNHDA and CDR2 as SQIVND (reference sequence).

This sequence joins TRBV18 and TRBJ2-4; 14 bases match TRBD2. Germline V gene lookup returns CDR1 KGHSH and CDR2 LQKENI. After removal of 3 bases from V and 6 bases from J, the junction contained 7 bases not matched to a gene. The CDR3 runs 17 residues. The CDR3, as DNA: TGTGCCAGCTCACCTGGGACTAGCGGGAGAGTGTTAAACATTCAGTACTTC. Protein sequence: CASSPGTSGRVLNIQYF.

This clone was recorded once. This sequence joins TRBV5-4 and TRBJ2-1; D ambiguous. V gave up 1 base and J gave up 4 bases, with 6 bases separating them. CDR1 and CDR2 (germline): SGHNT, YYREEE (reference sequence). CDR3 length: 13 residues. The CDR3 DNA follows: TGTGCCAGCAGCTTGCGGGCGTACAATGAGCAGTTCTTC. Translating it yields CASSLRAYNEQFF.

This clone was seen only once. The V call is TRBV27, the J call TRBJ2-1; 10 bases line up with TRBD2. This CDR3 is 18 amino acids long. Germline V gives CDR1 MNHEY, CDR2 SMNVEV (reference sequence). The ends lost 5 bases at V and 12 bases at J; junction bases unmatched: 22. CDR3 sequence: CASSPWTSGEDTMRGQFF. The DNA of the CDR3 is TGTGCCAGCAGTCCGTGGACTAGCGGAGAGGATACAATGAGGGGGCAGTTCTTC.

This clone was recorded only once. The rearrangement uses TRBV5-1 and TRBJ1-1, with 8 nucleotides matching TRBD1. The CDR3 loop spans 15 amino acids. Germline CDR1 SGHRS, CDR2 YFSETQ. V lost 4 bases, J lost 4 bases, and 9 bases stayed unmatched. CDR3 sequence (DNA): TGCGCCAGCAGCCCTACCCAGGGGGCCGGCACTGAAGCTTTCTTT. Residues: CASSPTQGAGTEAFF. The full variable domain, in which reference TRBV5-1 and TRBJ1-1 provide the parts outside the CDR3, is KAGVTQTPRYLIKTRGQQVTLSCSPISGHRSVSWYQQTPGQGLQFLFEYFSETQRNKGNFPGRFSGRQFSNSRSEMNVSTLELGDSALYLCASSPTQGAGTEAFFGQGTRLTVV.

This clone was detected only a few times. The chain has TRBV7-9 and TRBJ1-4; possible D gene TRBD1, 5 bases. Looked up from germline, CDR1 is SEHNR and CDR2 is FQNEAQ (reference sequence). The germline V and J ends were trimmed by 3 bases and 8 bases, with 13 bases remaining between them. This CDR3 comprises 14 residues. DNA of the CDR3: TGTGCCAGCAGCTTTGGGGCCTCAGGAGAAAAACTGTTTTTT. It encodes CASSFGASGEKLFF.